This T cell receptor (beta chain) was obtained from a study of response to subunit inactivated influenza vaccine. TCRdb fed the RT-PCR reads into MiXCR, producing one record per CDR3 protein. The table lists approximately 700,000 distinct CDR3 sequences, around 13% of them singletons. J was trimmed by 0 bases and V by 4 bases; bases with no gene match: 7. CDR1 and CDR2 from the germline V gene are SGDLS and YYNGEE. The CDR3 has 17 residues. This receptor was obtained from a middle-aged man who received an inactivated influenza vaccine. The source material was PBMCs from blood, sampled around 14 days before vaccination. The V gene is TRBV9, the J gene TRBJ2-2; 9 nucleotides line up with TRBD1. CDR3 in DNA: TGTGCCAGCAGCTCCCCGACAGGGGGATCGAACACCGGGGAGCTGTTTTTT. It specifies CASSSPTGGSNTGELFF. The variable domain in full, with the rest retrieved from reference TRBV9 and TRBJ2-2, is DSGVTQTPKHLITATGQRVTLRCSPRSGDLSVYWYQQSLDQGLQFLIQYYNGEERAKGNILERFSAQQFPDLHSELNLSSLELGDSALYFCASSSPTGGSNTGELFFGEGSRLTVL.